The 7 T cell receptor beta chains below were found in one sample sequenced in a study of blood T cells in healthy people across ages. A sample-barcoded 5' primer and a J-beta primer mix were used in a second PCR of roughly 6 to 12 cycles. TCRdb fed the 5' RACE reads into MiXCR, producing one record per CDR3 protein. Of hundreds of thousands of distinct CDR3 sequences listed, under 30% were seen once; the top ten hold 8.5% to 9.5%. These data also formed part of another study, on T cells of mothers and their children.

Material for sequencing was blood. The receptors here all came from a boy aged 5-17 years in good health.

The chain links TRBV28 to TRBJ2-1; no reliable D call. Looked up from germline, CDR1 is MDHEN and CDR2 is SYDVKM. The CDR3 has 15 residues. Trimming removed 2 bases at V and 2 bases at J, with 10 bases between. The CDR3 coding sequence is TGTGCCAGCAGTTTAAGTGCGGCAACCTACAATGAGCAGTTCTTC. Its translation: CASSLSAATYNEQFF.

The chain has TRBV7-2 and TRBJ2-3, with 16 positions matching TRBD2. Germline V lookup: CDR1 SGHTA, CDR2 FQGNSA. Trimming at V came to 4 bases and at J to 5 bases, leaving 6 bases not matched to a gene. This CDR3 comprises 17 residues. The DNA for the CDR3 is TGTGCCAGCAGCTCCGGGACTAGCGGGAGGGCAATAGATACGCAGTATTTT. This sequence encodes CASSSGTSGRAIDTQYF.

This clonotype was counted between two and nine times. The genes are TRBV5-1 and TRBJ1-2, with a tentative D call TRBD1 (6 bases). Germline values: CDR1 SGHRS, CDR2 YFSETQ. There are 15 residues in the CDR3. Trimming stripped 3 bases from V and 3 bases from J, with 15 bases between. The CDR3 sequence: CASSSGQPTDYGYTF. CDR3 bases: TGCGCCAGCAGCTCCGGACAGCCTACAGACTATGGCTACACCTTC.

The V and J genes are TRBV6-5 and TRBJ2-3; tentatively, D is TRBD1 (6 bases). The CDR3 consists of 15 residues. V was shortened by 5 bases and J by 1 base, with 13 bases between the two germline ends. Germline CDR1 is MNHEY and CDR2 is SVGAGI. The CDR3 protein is CASSNRDTGTDTQYF. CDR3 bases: TGTGCCAGCAGTAACCGGGACACAGGCACAGATACGCAGTATTTT.

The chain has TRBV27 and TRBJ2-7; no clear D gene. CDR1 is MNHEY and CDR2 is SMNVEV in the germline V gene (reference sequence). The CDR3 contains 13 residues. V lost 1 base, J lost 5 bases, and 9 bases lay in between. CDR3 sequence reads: CASSLWGRDEQYF. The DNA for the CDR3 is TGTGCCAGCAGTTTATGGGGTCGCGACGAGCAGTACTTC.

CDR3 region: CASSSFRDRDNEQFF. CDR3 nucleotide sequence: TGTGCCAGCAGCTCCTTCCGGGACAGGGACAATGAGCAGTTCTTC. V is TRBV7-9 and J is TRBJ2-5, with 9 bases that match TRBD1. The J call may not be correct, given that the DNA end is closer to TRBJ2-1. Germline CDR1 is SEHNR and CDR2 is FQNEAQ (reference sequence). The CDR3 runs to 15 residues.

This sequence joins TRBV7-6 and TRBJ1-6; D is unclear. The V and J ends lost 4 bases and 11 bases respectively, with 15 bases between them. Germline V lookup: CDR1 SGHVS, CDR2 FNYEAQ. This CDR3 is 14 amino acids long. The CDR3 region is CASSSLRKMAPLHF. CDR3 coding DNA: TGTGCCAGCAGCTCCTTACGGAAAATGGCACCCCTCCACTTT. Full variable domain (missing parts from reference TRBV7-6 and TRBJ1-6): GAGVSQSPRYKVTKRGQDVALRCDPISGHVSLYWYRQALGQGPEFLTYFNYEAQQDKSGLPNDRFSAERPEGSISTLTIQRTEQRDSAMYRCASSSLRKMAPLHFGNGTRLTVT.